The present T cell receptor (beta chain) was sequenced within a study of T cells in localized non-small cell lung cancer. Measured with immunoSEQ multiplex PCR; TCRdb has only the in-frame clones, and not every one. The sample consists of 30,000 to 45,000 clones, 80% to 90% of them appearing once. Germline values: CDR1 SGHTA, CDR2 FQGNSA. This CDR3 comprises 16 residues. The V end was cut by 1 base, the J end by 0 bases, with 12 bases between. Source: peripheral blood, taken before any cancer treatment. The origin of this receptor is a woman aged 35 to 70 with stage I lung adenocarcinoma. The rearrangement links TRBV7-2 to TRBJ2-5; no firm D call. The CDR3 nucleotides are TGTGCCAGCAGCTTAGACCCTAGGAAGTACCAAGAGACCCAGTACTTC. Its translation: CASSLDPRKYQETQYF.